This T cell receptor beta chain was captured by sequencing in a study of immune evolution from preneoplasia to lung adenocarcinoma. Study-wide results and caveats: Later-stage lesions appeared to have more T cells, more diversity, less clonality. T cell clonality was higher in KRAS-mutant than EGFR-mutant or wild-type nodules.

The assay was immunoSEQ multiplex PCR, and TCRdb's table has in-frame clones only and misses some. The table includes 5,000 to 7,500 clones, around 85% detected once. With 6 bases removed from V and 7 bases from J, the gap between germline ends came to 16 bases. The CDR3 runs 14 residues. Germline lookup yields CDR1 MNHEY and CDR2 SVGAGI. A note on this clone: Its antigen is unidentified.

This TCR was sampled from a person aged 50-75 years with lung adenocarcinoma. The J gene is TRBJ1-5, the V gene TRBV6-5, with D tentatively TRBD1 (5 bases). Sequenced sample: FFPE minimally invasive lung adenocarcinoma tissue. Here the CDR3 reads CASRPGTDRQPQHF. CDR3 in DNA: TGTGCCAGCAGACCCGGGACGGATAGGCAGCCCCAGCATTTT.